The 25 T cell receptor beta chains reported below all come from one sample, sequenced in a study of blood T cell repertoires in COVID-19. Sequenced by immunoSEQ multiplex PCR; TCRdb stores in-frame clones only, minus some. The table has some 140,000 clones, around nine tenths seen once; the top ten hold 18%. Sequenced sample: peripheral blood. The source of these receptors is a man aged 50-60 years with active or convalescent COVID-19.

This clone was observed a single time. The CDR3 nucleotides are TGTGCCTGGAGTGTACAGGGTGTTGGCGATGGCTACACCTTC. Amino acids: CAWSVQGVGDGYTF. V and J are TRBV30 and TRBJ1-2, with a weak D call TRBD1 (6 bases). V gave up 0 bases and J gave up 6 bases, with 14 bases separating them. The CDR3 runs 14 residues. Per the germline V gene, CDR1 is GTSNPN and CDR2 is SVGIG (reference sequence).

The rearrangement uses TRBV2 and TRBJ2-3; 7 positions match TRBD2. The CDR3 consists of 16 residues. With V trimmed by 3 bases and J by 1 base, 7 bases remained unmatched. Per the germline V gene, CDR1 is SNHLY and CDR2 is FYNNEI. CDR3 coding DNA: TGTGCCAGCAGTGAGGGACGCGGGGGAGGCACAGATACGCAGTATTTT. Protein sequence: CASSEGRGGGTDTQYF.

The V gene is TRBV5-1, the J gene TRBJ1-3; no definite D call. The CDR3 extends over 15 amino acids. V gave up 3 bases and J gave up 0 bases, with 10 bases separating them. CDR1 SGHRS and CDR2 YFSETQ come from the germline V gene. Here the CDR3 DNA reads TGCGCCAGCAGCTCTTCCTATAACTCTGGAAACACCATATATTTT. Translated, it gives CASSSSYNSGNTIYF.

The chain recombines TRBV3-1 (or the pseudogene TRBV3-2) with TRBJ2-3; 9 bases line up with TRBD2. J was trimmed by 3 bases and V by 0 bases; bases with no gene match: 13. CDR1 and CDR2 from the germline V gene are LGHDT and YNNKEL (reference sequence). The CDR3 consists of 19 residues. DNA for the CDR3: TGTGCCAGCAGCCAAGAGGTCGAGCGGGGGGCCTCATCAACAGATACGCAGTATTTT. It specifies CASSQEVERGASSTDTQYF.

This chain uses TRBV6-5 with TRBJ2-1; D perhaps matches TRBD2 (6 bases). Germline V gene data show CDR1 as MNHEY and CDR2 as SVGAGI. This CDR3 is built from 12 residues. With 6 bases removed from V and 7 bases from J, the gap between germline ends came to 10 bases. The CDR3 nucleotides read TGTGCCAGCAGGGAGGGACGTAATGAGCAGTTCTTC. It codes for CASREGRNEQFF.

V and J are TRBV12-5 and TRBJ2-6; a possible D gene is TRBD1 (5 bases). Germline V gene sequence: CDR1 LGHNT, CDR2 FRNRAP. The CDR3 has 20 residues. V was cut by 0 bases and J by 0 bases, with 18 bases left in between. The CDR3 DNA follows: TGTGCTAGTGGTTTGGTACATGGGGCCGACTCGAACTCTGGGGCCAACGTCCTGACTTTC. It specifies CASGLVHGADSNSGANVLTF. Based on the CDR3 plus reference TRBV12-5 and TRBJ2-6, the full variable domain is DARVTQTPRHKVTEMGQEVTMRCQPILGHNTVFWYRQTMMQGLELLAYFRNRAPLDDSGMPKDRFSAEMPDATLATLKIQPSEPRDSAVYFCASGLVHGADSNSGANVLTFGAGSRLTVL.

This sequence joins TRBV5-1 and TRBJ2-2; D possibly corresponds to TRBD1 (5 bases). Germline-derived CDR1 and CDR2 are SGHRS and YFSETQ. Trimming left V 1 base short and J 3 bases short, with 10 bases between. This CDR3 is 15 amino acids long. The CDR3 sequence: CASSLNQGHTGELFF. DNA of the CDR3: TGCGCCAGCAGCTTGAACCAGGGCCACACCGGGGAGCTGTTTTTT.

The V and J genes are TRBV18 and TRBJ2-5; 7 bases map to TRBD2. The CDR3 consists of 16 residues. Germline V CDR1 and CDR2: KGHSH, LQKENI. Trimming at V came to 3 bases and at J to 4 bases, leaving 11 bases not matched to a gene. CDR3 nucleotide sequence: TGTGCCAGCTCACCTCCTCGACAATCGGGGGGAGAGACCCAGTACTTC. It codes for CASSPPRQSGGETQYF. The whole variable domain, filled in from reference TRBV18 and TRBJ2-5, reads NAGVMQNPRHLVRRRGQEARLRCSPMKGHSHVYWYRQLPEEGLKFMVYLQKENIIDESGMPKERFSAEFPKEGPSILRIQQVVRGDSAAYFCASSPPRQSGGETQYFGPGTRLLVL.

The gene calls are TRBV7-9 and TRBJ2-6; 7 bases line up with TRBD1. CDR1 SEHNR and CDR2 FQNEAQ come from the germline V gene (reference sequence). Trimming took 5 bases from V and 1 from J; bases not matched to a gene: 14. The CDR3 covers 19 residues. In DNA, the CDR3 is TGTGCCAGCAGCCGAAACAACAGGGGCGGTCCGTCTGGGGCCAACGTCCTGACTTTC. This codes for CASSRNNRGGPSGANVLTF.

The J gene is TRBJ2-7, the V gene TRBV6-1; D is perhaps TRBD1 (5 bases). Looked up from germline, CDR1 is MNHNS and CDR2 is SASEGT. The CDR3 is 16 amino acids. Deletions cut 1 base from V and 0 bases from J, with 13 bases between. The CDR3 reads CASSEGVRGYSYEQYF. CDR3 in DNA: TGTGCCAGCAGTGAAGGGGTAAGGGGCTACTCCTACGAGCAGTACTTC.

The chain employs TRBV19 and TRBJ2-1; D is possibly TRBD2 (6 bases). This CDR3 contains 15 residues. Germline loops: CDR1 LNHDA, CDR2 SQIVND (reference sequence). The V gene lost 1 base and the J gene lost 3 bases, with 10 bases spanning the gap. The CDR3 loop reads CASSIAGAVYNEQFF. The DNA of the CDR3 is TGTGCCAGTAGTATAGCGGGAGCGGTCTACAATGAGCAGTTCTTC.

This clone was counted a single time. The genes are TRBV2 and TRBJ2-2; 8 nucleotides align to TRBD1. The junction had 2 bases not matched to a gene; V was cut back by 6 bases and J by 2 bases. This CDR3 has 14 residues. Germline V gene data show CDR1 as SNHLY and CDR2 as FYNNEI. CDR3 nucleotide sequence: TGTGCCAGCAGGGACAGGGTCAACACCGGGGAGCTGTTTTTT. This translates into CASRDRVNTGELFF.

This clone has more than one count but fewer than ten. The J gene is TRBJ2-1, the V gene TRBV27, with a weak D call TRBD2 (6 bases). CDR3 length: 14 amino acids. V dropped 4 bases and J dropped 0 bases, with 7 bases sitting between them. Per the germline V gene, CDR1 is MNHEY and CDR2 is SMNVEV (reference sequence). This CDR3 reads CASSSGSSYNEQFF. CDR3 in DNA: TGTGCCAGCAGTTCCGGGAGCTCCTACAATGAGCAGTTCTTC.

This chain joins TRBV6-1 and TRBJ2-7, with TRBD1 as a possible D gene (6 bases). The V gene lost 2 bases and the J gene lost 6 bases, with 11 bases spanning the gap. Germline CDR1 and CDR2: MNHNS and SASEGT. CDR3 size: 13 residues. As DNA, the CDR3 is TGTGCCAGCAGTGAATGGGCAGGGGCCGAGCAGTACTTC. Translating it yields CASSEWAGAEQYF.

This clone was seen a few times. The rearrangement links TRBV19 to TRBJ1-4; D is unresolved. The CDR3 loop spans 15 amino acids. Germline V gene sequence: CDR1 LNHDA, CDR2 SQIVND (reference sequence). Between the trimmed V and J ends, which lost 5 bases and 0 bases, there was a span of 10 bases. The CDR3 protein is CASSFPGATNEKLFF. CDR3 bases: TGTGCCAGTAGTTTCCCCGGAGCAACTAATGAAAAACTGTTTTTT.

CDR3: CARSGETGAAGNTIYF. Here the CDR3 DNA reads TGTGCCAGGAGCGGCGAAACAGGCGCGGCTGGAAACACCATATATTTT. This rearrangement joins TRBV21-1 to TRBJ1-3; the table names TRBD1, a call not compared with the DNA. TRBV21-1 is a known pseudogene. The length of the CDR3 is 16 residues.

The table lists this clone with a count of one. The chain links TRBV5-6 to TRBJ2-2, with TRBD1 matching 8 bases. V gave up 0 bases and J gave up 6 bases; unmatched junction bases: 4. The germline CDR1 and CDR2 sequences are SGHDT and YYEEEE. CDR3 length equals 15 residues. The CDR3 loop reads CASSLGTGKAGELFF. The CDR3 DNA reads TGTGCCAGCAGCTTGGGGACAGGGAAGGCCGGGGAGCTGTTTTTT.

CDR3 DNA sequence: TGCGCCAGCAGCTCGGGGAACAGGGGAGATACGCAGTATTTT. As protein: CASSSGNRGDTQYF. The chain links TRBV5-1 to TRBJ2-3; 7 bases match TRBD1. This CDR3 comprises 14 residues. CDR1 and CDR2 (germline): SGHRS, YFSETQ. V gave up 3 bases and J gave up 5 bases; unmatched junction bases: 6.

This clone was counted only a few times. The CDR3 sequence: CASSQVGSAGELFF. The CDR3 nucleotides read TGTGCCAGCAGCCAAGTCGGTTCGGCCGGGGAGCTGTTTTTT. The chain carries TRBV3-1 (or the pseudogene TRBV3-2) and TRBJ2-2, with D unclear. Germline V CDR1 and CDR2: LGHDT, YNNKEL (reference sequence). There are 14 residues in the CDR3. The V and J ends lost 1 base and 6 bases respectively, with 9 bases between them.

The genes are TRBV5-6 and TRBJ2-7; D is unresolved. Trimming stripped 4 bases from V and 4 bases from J, with 9 bases between. The CDR3 is made up of 12 amino acids. Germline V gene data show CDR1 as SGHDT and CDR2 as YYEEEE. For the CDR3, the DNA is TGTGCCAGCAGCCTCACTACTTACGAGCAGTACTTC. Residues: CASSLTTYEQYF.

The chain couples TRBV2 to TRBJ2-1; no definite D call. V lost 4 bases and J lost 7, with 14 bases in between. Per the germline V gene, CDR1 is SNHLY and CDR2 is FYNNEI. The CDR3 has 14 amino acids. The CDR3 region has the DNA TGTGCCAGCAGTGGGATGCCGCGGCGGAATGAGCAGTTCTTC. Amino acids: CASSGMPRRNEQFF.

The chain couples TRBV4-1 to TRBJ2-1, with TRBD2 matching 15 bases. Per germline, CDR1 MGHRA and CDR2 YSYEKL. The V segment lost 4 bases and the J segment 6 bases; nucleotides outside the gene matches: 1. The CDR3 runs to 15 residues. DNA for the CDR3: TGCGCCAGCAGCCTGGGACTAGCGGGAGGCAATGAGCAGTTCTTC. This translates into CASSLGLAGGNEQFF.

This chain joins TRBV19 and TRBJ2-1, with 11 bases aligning to TRBD1. CDR3 size: 14 residues. The germline V gene has CDR1 LNHDA and CDR2 SQIVND (reference sequence). Trimming took 10 bases from V and 5 from J; bases not matched to a gene: 7. This CDR3 is CATEDRGHNNEQFF. The CDR3 DNA reads TGTGCCACCGAGGACAGGGGGCACAACAATGAGCAGTTCTTC.

This clone came up once. V gene TRBV12-5 combines with J gene TRBJ1-3; D is uncertain. Per the germline V gene, CDR1 is LGHNT and CDR2 is FRNRAP. The V end was cut by 5 bases, the J end by 0 bases, with 5 bases between. CDR3 length: 13 amino acids. This chain's CDR3 is CASGQVSGNTIYF. The CDR3 region has the DNA TGTGCTAGTGGTCAGGTCTCTGGAAACACCATATATTTT.

The chain joins TRBV18 to TRBJ1-1, with 7 positions matching TRBD1. Trimming cost V 6 bases and J 3 bases; bases outside gene matches: 10. Germline V gives CDR1 KGHSH, CDR2 LQKENI. CDR3 size: 15 residues. The CDR3 nucleotides are TGTGCCAGCTCGCTTCATGGACAGGCCGACACTGAAGCTTTCTTT. This sequence encodes CASSLHGQADTEAFF.